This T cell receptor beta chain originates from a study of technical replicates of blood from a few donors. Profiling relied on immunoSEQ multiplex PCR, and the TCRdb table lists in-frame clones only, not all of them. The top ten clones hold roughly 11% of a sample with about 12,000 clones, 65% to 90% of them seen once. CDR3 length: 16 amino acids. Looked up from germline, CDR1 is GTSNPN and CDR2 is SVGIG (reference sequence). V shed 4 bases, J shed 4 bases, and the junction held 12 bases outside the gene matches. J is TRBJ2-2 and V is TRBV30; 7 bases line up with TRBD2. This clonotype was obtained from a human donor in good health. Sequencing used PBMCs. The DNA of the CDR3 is TGTGCCTGGAAAAGGCCCTGGGGAGGGAGCACCGGGGAGCTGTTTTTT. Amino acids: CAWKRPWGGSTGELFF.